This T cell receptor beta chain was sequenced during a study of CD8 T cells in ankylosing spondylitis. Scientists made TCR beta libraries using quantitative 5'-RACE with molecular barcodes. TCRdb reprocessed the 5' RACE reads via MiXCR and lists one record per CDR3 protein. This sample has around 130,000 distinct CDR3 sequences, with around 15% found just once. A note on this clonotype: Its antigen is not identified.

The CDR3 spans 14 residues. V lost 0 bases and J lost 5, with 9 bases in between. Germline CDR1 LNHNV, CDR2 YYDKDF (reference sequence). Study-level findings and limits: Reportedly, disease-linked clones are significantly enriched in ankylosing spondylitis patients' matched synovial fluid. Earlier work had already found some motif variants in reactive arthritis synovial fluid and blood. A motif of 7 to 9 highly homologous TCR beta variants was seen as apparently characteristic of ankylosing spondylitis blood.

The clonotype was recovered from a female donor with ankylosing spondylitis or in good health (not recorded which). The V gene is TRBV15, the J gene TRBJ2-3; either TRBD1 or TRBD2 may supply D (6 bases each). Sample: blood, either unsorted or a sorted T cell fraction (not recorded which). The CDR3 DNA follows: TGTGCCACCAGCAGAGATGGAGGGGGAGATACGCAGTATTTT. Translation: CATSRDGGGDTQYF.